This entry concerns a single T cell receptor beta chain. The data are from a study of blood T cell repertoires in COVID-19. The overall study: In each case, the material was cDNA or gDNA derived from T cells, B-cell-depleted T cells, or PBMCs.

Data came from immunoSEQ multiplex PCR; TCRdb stores just in-frame clones and leaves some out. The repertoire holds 240,000 or so clones, with 90% as singletons. The age range of participants was 18 to 89 years, with residence in about two dozen US areas. Researchers sorted participants into cohorts using their self-reported clinical history. A COVID-19 case was met by exposed participants within 2 weeks before study entry. Trimming shortened V by 3 bases and J by 0 bases, and 16 bases separated the two germline ends. There are 17 residues in the CDR3. From germline, CDR1 is SGHDT and CDR2 YYEEEE. This receptor was taken from a man between 45 and 60 years old who had been exposed to COVID-19. The rearrangement links TRBV5-6 to TRBJ1-5, with a tentative D call TRBD1 (5 bases). Sequenced sample: PBMCs or T cells enriched from blood (not recorded which). The CDR3 sequence is CASSWVTTASSNQPQHF. The CDR3 DNA follows: TGTGCCAGCAGCTGGGTAACGACAGCAAGTAGCAATCAGCCCCAGCATTTT.